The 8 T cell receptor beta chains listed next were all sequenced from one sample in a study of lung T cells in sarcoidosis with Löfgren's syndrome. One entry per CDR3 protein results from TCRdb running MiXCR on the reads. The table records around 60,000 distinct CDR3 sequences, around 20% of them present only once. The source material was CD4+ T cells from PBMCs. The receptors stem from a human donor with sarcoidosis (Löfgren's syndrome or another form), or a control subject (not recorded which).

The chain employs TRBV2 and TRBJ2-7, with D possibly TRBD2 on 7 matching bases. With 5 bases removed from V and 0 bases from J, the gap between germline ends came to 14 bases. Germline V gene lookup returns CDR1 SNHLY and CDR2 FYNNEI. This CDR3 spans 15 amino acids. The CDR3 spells CASSLEGGPSYEQYV. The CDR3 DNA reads TGTGCCAGCAGTCTGGAGGGGGGGCCCTCCTACGAGCAGTACGTC.

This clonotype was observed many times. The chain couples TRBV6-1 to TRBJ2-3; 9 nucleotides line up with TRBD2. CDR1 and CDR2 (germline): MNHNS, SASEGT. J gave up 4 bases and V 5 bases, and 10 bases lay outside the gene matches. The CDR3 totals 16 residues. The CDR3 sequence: CASSFSGGPRSDTQYF. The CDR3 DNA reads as TGTGCCAGCAGTTTTAGCGGGGGCCCGAGATCAGATACGCAGTATTTT.

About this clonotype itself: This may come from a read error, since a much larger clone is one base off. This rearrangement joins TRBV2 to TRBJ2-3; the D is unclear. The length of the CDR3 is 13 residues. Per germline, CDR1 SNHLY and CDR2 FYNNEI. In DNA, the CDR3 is TGTGCCAGCAAGGCGACCAGCACAGATACGCAGAATTTT. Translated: CASKATSTDTQNF.

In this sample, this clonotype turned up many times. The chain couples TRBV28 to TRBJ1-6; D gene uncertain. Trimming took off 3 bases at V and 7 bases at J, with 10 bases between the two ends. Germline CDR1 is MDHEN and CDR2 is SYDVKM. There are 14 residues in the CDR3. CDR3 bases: TGTGCCAGCAGTTTTCAGGCGGGGAATTCACCCCTCCACTTT. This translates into CASSFQAGNSPLHF. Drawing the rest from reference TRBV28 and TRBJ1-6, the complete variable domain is DVKVTQSSRYLVKRTGEKVFLECVQDMDHENMFWYRQDPGLGLRLIYFSYDVKMKEKGDIPEGYSVSREKKERFSLILESASTNQTSMYLCASSFQAGNSPLHFGNGTRLTVT.

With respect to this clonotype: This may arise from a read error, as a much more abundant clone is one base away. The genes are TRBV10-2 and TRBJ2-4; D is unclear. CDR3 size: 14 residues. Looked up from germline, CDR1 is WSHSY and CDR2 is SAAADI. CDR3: CVNPALLAKNIQYF. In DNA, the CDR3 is TGTGTTAACCCGGCCTTGCTAGCCAAAAACATTCAGTACTTC.

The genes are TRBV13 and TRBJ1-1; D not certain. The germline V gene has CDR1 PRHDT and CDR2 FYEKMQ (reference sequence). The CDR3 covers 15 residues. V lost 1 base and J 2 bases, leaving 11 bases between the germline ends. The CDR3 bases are TGTGCCAGCAGCTTAGAGCGGGAGGGCAACACTGAAGCTTTCTTT. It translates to CASSLEREGNTEAFF.

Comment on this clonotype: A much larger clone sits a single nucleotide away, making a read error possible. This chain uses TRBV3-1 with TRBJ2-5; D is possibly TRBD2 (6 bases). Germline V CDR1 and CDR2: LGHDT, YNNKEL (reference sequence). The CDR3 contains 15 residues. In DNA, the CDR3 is TGTGCCAGCAGCCAAGGAGCGGGTTCCCAAGAGACCCGGTACTTC. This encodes CASSQGAGSQETRYF.

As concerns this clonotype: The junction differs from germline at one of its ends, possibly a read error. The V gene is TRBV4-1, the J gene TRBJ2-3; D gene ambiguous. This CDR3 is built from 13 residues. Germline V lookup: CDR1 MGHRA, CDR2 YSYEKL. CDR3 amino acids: CASSQDCTDTQYF. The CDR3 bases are TGCGCCAGCAGCCAAGACTGCACAGACACGCAGTATTTT.